The rows below give T cell receptor beta chains drawn from one sample of a study of patients and donors after allogeneic stem cell transplantation. TCRdb ran MiXCR on the RT-PCR reads and lists one entry per CDR3 protein. The table includes about 74,000 distinct CDR3 sequences, approximately 25% detected once. The sequencing sample was made of blood, either unsorted or a sorted T cell fraction (not recorded which). The source is a human donor who was either an allogeneic HSCT recipient or a stem cell or donor lymphocyte infusion donor (not recorded which). It is not recorded whose cells these are; they may come from a transplant donor. The CDR3 runs from the conserved cysteine through the conserved F or W. Fields, in order: clone size, CDR3 length, V gene, D gene, J gene, CDR3 protein. The D gene is left open where the match is weak. Clone size appears in some rows only: once, few, many, or a class for an expanded clone.

few	14	TRBV5-1	-	TRBJ1-3	CASSPATGLNTIYF
few	16	TRBV4-3	TRBD1	TRBJ1-2	CASSQFLGDRGGGYTF
many	18	TRBV7-8	TRBD1	TRBJ1-2	CASSLGARTGKWVYGYTF
-	18	TRBV3-1	TRBD2	TRBJ2-2	CASSQDLGSGRASGELFF
-	16	TRBV3-1	-	TRBJ2-1	CASSQDPAELYNEQFF
-	13	TRBV9	-	TRBJ2-1	CASSVDGAREQFF
-	18	TRBV19	TRBD1	TRBJ2-7	CASSKGRLRDRGLSEQYF
many	13	TRBV12-3/TRBV12-4	TRBD1	TRBJ1-6	CASRTRGPVTLHF
-	18	TRBV10-3	TRBD2	TRBJ2-1	CAISPRMTPSGEYNEQFF
-	17	TRBV7-9	TRBD1	TRBJ1-4	CASSLGGQARGSEKLFF
-	13	TRBV5-1	-	TRBJ2-7	CASSVRQGGEQYF
-	15	TRBV7-9	TRBD1	TRBJ1-4	CASSARTGSNEKLFF
-	14	TRBV9	-	TRBJ2-1	CASSVEGYRNEQFF
few	15	TRBV5-1	-	TRBJ1-6	CASSLDSIFNSPLHF
-	15	TRBV20-1	-	TRBJ1-2	CSARDGYRVGYGYTF
-	11	TRBV12-3/TRBV12-4	-	TRBJ1-2	CASSAAGGYTF
-	17	TRBV6-6	TRBD2	TRBJ2-1	CASSYSGLAGTYNEQFF
few	15	TRBV6-5	TRBD1	TRBJ1-1	CASTGTGEMDTEAFF
-	16	TRBV28	TRBD1	TRBJ2-6	CASRRQGLSGANVLTF
-	13	TRBV20-1	-	TRBJ1-1	CSAYDRLGTEAFF
-	11	TRBV7-8	-	TRBJ1-6	CASSFGSPLHF
-	15	TRBV4-1	-	TRBJ2-3	CASSQEGTSQDTQYF
few	14	TRBV25-1	-	TRBJ2-5	CASSEKMYQETQYF
few	17	TRBV12-3/TRBV12-4	TRBD2	TRBJ2-3	CASSLVGIAGITDTQYF
-	13	TRBV29-1	-	TRBJ1-1	CSVEGARNTEAFF
few	12	TRBV10-2	TRBD1	TRBJ2-5	CASRGQQETQYF
few	15	TRBV12-3/TRBV12-4	-	TRBJ2-3	CASSLGSAPTDTQYF
few	15	TRBV7-2	-	TRBJ2-3	CASSLWSTHSDTQYF
-	15	TRBV20-1	TRBD1	TRBJ2-7	CSANPSTGSPYEQYF
-	14	TRBV2	-	TRBJ2-5	CASSEGLTGETQYF
few	13	TRBV27	-	TRBJ1-1	CASRVTVNTEAFF
-	13	TRBV7-2	-	TRBJ1-5	CASSLSGVQPQHF
-	15	TRBV11-2	TRBD1	TRBJ1-2	CASSLDRGFNYGYTF
-	14	TRBV4-2	TRBD1	TRBJ2-7	CASSQRQGAHEQYF
-	14	TRBV18	-	TRBJ2-3	CASSGPTRTDTQYF
-	17	TRBV6-1	-	TRBJ1-2	CASSAEPFWGADYGYTF
-	17	TRBV4-2	TRBD1	TRBJ1-1	CASSHGQGETTNTEAFF
few	16	TRBV4-2	TRBD1	TRBJ2-4	CASSQDGTGHLDIQYF